These 17 T cell receptor beta chains came from one sample sequenced in a study of spatial heterogeneity in lung cancer. The time point here: sample taken at primary tumor resection. TCRdb redid the calling of the 5' RACE reads with MiXCR, one entry per CDR3 protein. The sample gives about 22,000 distinct CDR3 sequences, 4.6% of which show up once; nearly 7.5% is in the top ten. Sequences were derived from PBMCs, sampled at surgery. All receptors derive from a male donor with early-stage non-small cell lung cancer.

This clonotype is labeled medium-sized. The chain employs TRBV7-9 and TRBJ1-1; D remains unclear. Germline V gene data show CDR1 as SEHNR and CDR2 as FQNEAQ (reference sequence). Deletions cut 5 bases from V and 2 bases from J, with 9 bases between. This CDR3 comprises 13 residues. Written as DNA, the CDR3 is TGTGCCAGCAGCCCCTTCGGAAACACTGAAGCTTTCTTT. This sequence encodes CASSPFGNTEAFF.

This chain links TRBV7-9 with TRBJ1-2, with D perhaps TRBD1 (5 bases). The V and J ends lost 5 bases and 2 bases respectively, with 15 bases between them. There are 15 residues in the CDR3. The V gene's germline CDR1 is SEHNR and CDR2 FQNEAQ (reference sequence). The DNA of the CDR3 is TGTGCCAGCAGCCTCCAAACGGGGCCGAACTATGGCTACACCTTC. This translates into CASSLQTGPNYGYTF.

This clonotype appeared many times. Mismatch with germline at one junction end may stem from a read error. V gene TRBV7-7 combines with J gene TRBJ2-1, with D perhaps matching TRBD1 or TRBD2 (6 bases each). CDR3 length equals 13 residues. Germline V CDR1 and CDR2: SSHAT, FNYEAQ (reference sequence). DNA for the CDR3: TGTGCTAGCAGCTTGGGACAAGGGGGGGAGCAGTTCTTC. Its protein product is CASSLGQGGEQFF.

The chain employs TRBV11-2 and TRBJ1-3; unclear D gene. V was trimmed by 0 bases and J by 0 bases, leaving 6 bases between them. Germline V lookup: CDR1 SGHAT, CDR2 FQNNGV. There are 15 residues in the CDR3. The CDR3 sequence: CASSLDSYSGNTIYF. The CDR3 DNA reads as TGTGCCAGCAGCTTAGACAGCTACTCTGGAAACACCATATATTTT.

Of note for this clonotype: A much larger clone sits a single nucleotide away, making a read error possible. V is TRBV2 and J is TRBJ1-1, with D uncertain. The V gene lost 4 bases and the J gene lost 4 bases, with 7 bases spanning the gap. There are 12 residues in the CDR3. Germline V CDR1 and CDR2: SNHLY, FYNNEI. CDR3 in amino acids: CASSAGSTEAFF. CDR3 DNA sequence: TGTGCCAGCAGTGCCGGGAGCACTGAAGCTTTCTTT.

Many counts were recorded for this clonotype. V gene TRBV6-5 combines with J gene TRBJ2-7; TRBD2 might be the D (5 bases). The CDR3 is 13 amino acids. The germline V gene encodes CDR1 MNHEY and CDR2 SVGAGI. V was trimmed by 6 bases and J by 5 bases, leaving 14 bases between them. The CDR3, as DNA: TGTGCCAGCAGACCGGGGTTTAACGACGAGCAGTACTTC. This encodes CASRPGFNDEQYF.

This clonotype was seen many times. The J gene is TRBJ2-2, the V gene TRBV3-1, with D maybe TRBD2 (5 bases). Germline CDR1 LGHDT, CDR2 YNNKEL (reference sequence). The CDR3 runs to 14 residues. Trimming removed 6 bases from V and 2 bases from J, with 10 bases in between. CDR3 loop: CASRRTLNTGELFF. The DNA of the CDR3 is TGTGCCAGCAGACGGACTCTAAACACCGGGGAGCTGTTTTTT. The full variable domain, rest sourced from reference TRBV3-1 and TRBJ2-2, is DTAVSQTPKYLVTQMGNDKSIKCEQNLGHDTMYWYKQDSKKFLKIMFSYNNKELIINETVPNRFSPKSPDKAHLNLHINSLELGDSAVYFCASRRTLNTGELFFGEGSRLTVL.

In this sample, this clonotype turned up many times. The genes are TRBV12-3 or TRBV12-4 and TRBJ2-3, with 9 bases lining up with TRBD1. J lost 1 base, V lost 5 bases, and 4 bases had no gene match. This CDR3 comprises 15 residues. The DNA for the CDR3 is TGTGCCAGCAGTCTAGGACAGGGGCGCACAGATACGCAGTATTTT. Translated, it gives CASSLGQGRTDTQYF.

This clonotype was counted at least ten times. The V call is TRBV3-1, the J call TRBJ2-1; 9 nucleotides line up with TRBD1. The germline gives CDR1 LGHDT, CDR2 YNNKEL (reference sequence). The CDR3 runs 16 residues. The V and J ends lost 4 bases and 7 bases, in that order; junction bases with no gene match: 11. The CDR3 loop reads CASSPRDRASGNEQFF. The CDR3 coding sequence is TGTGCCAGCAGCCCAAGGGACAGGGCGTCGGGGAATGAGCAGTTCTTC.

This clonotype was detected a few times. This rearrangement joins TRBV11-2 to TRBJ2-5; 9 bases are shared with TRBD2. There are 14 residues in the CDR3. The germline gives CDR1 SGHAT, CDR2 FQNNGV. Germline trimming cut 4 bases from V and 5 bases from J; bases unmatched to any gene: 5. DNA for the CDR3: TGTGCCAGCAGCTCTAGCGGGACGGGCGAGACCCAGTACTTC. Protein sequence: CASSSSGTGETQYF.

This clonotype was observed many times. The chain combines TRBV5-5 with TRBJ2-3, with 7 bases fitting TRBD1. Germline lookup yields CDR1 SGHKS and CDR2 YYEKEE (reference sequence). The CDR3 has 16 amino acids. Germline trimming cut 4 bases from V and 2 bases from J; bases unmatched to any gene: 10. The CDR3 DNA is TGTGCCAGCAGCGACGCACAGGGGATGTACACAGATACGCAGTATTTT. Translated, it gives CASSDAQGMYTDTQYF.

Ten or more counts support this clonotype. This chain connects TRBV9 to TRBJ1-4, with TRBD1 identical over 7 bases. Germline V gene lookup returns CDR1 SGDLS and CDR2 YYNGEE. CDR3 length: 14 residues. V dropped 5 bases and J dropped 4; count of bases not matched to a gene: 5. CDR3 sequence reads: CASSETGVNEKLFF. The CDR3 DNA reads TGTGCCAGCAGTGAAACAGGGGTTAATGAAAAACTGTTTTTT.

The J gene is TRBJ2-3, the V gene TRBV6-4, with a possible D match to TRBD2 (5 bases). The CDR3 sequence is 14 residues long. Between the trimmed V and J ends, which lost 3 bases and 2 bases, there was a span of 9 bases. Germline V CDR1 and CDR2: MRHNA, SNTAGT. The CDR3 DNA reads as TGTGCCAGCAGTGATAAGGGAGCCACAGATACGCAGTATTTT. This sequence encodes CASSDKGATDTQYF.

This clonotype has ten or more counts. The CDR3 loop reads CATLPLAPKNIQYF. CDR3 in DNA: TGTGCCACCCTCCCACTAGCTCCCAAAAACATTCAGTACTTC. J is TRBJ2-4 and V is TRBV28, with a weak D call TRBD2 (6 bases). V was shortened by 10 bases and J by 2 bases, with 15 bases between the two germline ends. This CDR3 is 14 amino acids long. Germline V CDR1 and CDR2: MDHEN, SYDVKM.

By frequency in the sample, this clonotype is medium-sized. The rearrangement uses TRBV9 and TRBJ2-2; D call uncertain. This CDR3 comprises 13 residues. Trimming took off 3 bases at V and 2 bases at J, with 5 bases between the two ends. The V gene's germline CDR1 is SGDLS and CDR2 YYNGEE. CDR3 sequence (DNA): TGTGCCAGCAGCGCCACAAACACCGGGGAGCTGTTTTTT. It yields the protein CASSATNTGELFF.

The gene calls are TRBV11-2 and TRBJ2-5; D ambiguous. This CDR3 comprises 13 residues. V shed 8 bases and J shed 7 bases, with 17 bases lying between them. Germline V CDR1 and CDR2: SGHAT, FQNNGV. CDR3 sequence reads: CASRKLGLWTQYF. DNA of the CDR3: TGTGCCAGCCGGAAACTCGGTTTATGGACCCAGTACTTC. The whole variable domain, remainder taken from reference TRBV11-2 and TRBJ2-5, is EAGVAQSPRYKIIEKRQSVAFWCNPISGHATLYWYQQILGQGPKLLIQFQNNGVVDDSQLPKDRFSAERLKGVDSTLKIQPAKLEDSAVYLCASRKLGLWTQYFGPGTRLLVL.

This clonotype was seen at least ten times. The rearrangement links TRBV25-1 to TRBJ2-2, with D hard to call. The CDR3 spans 10 residues. Germline lookup yields CDR1 MGHDK and CDR2 SYGVNS. V was trimmed by 10 bases and J by 6 bases, leaving 6 bases between them. CDR3 sequence reads: CATKSGELFF. DNA of the CDR3: TGTGCCACCAAGTCCGGGGAGCTGTTTTTT.